What follows describes a single T cell receptor beta chain. This CDR3 fails to terminate in the conserved phenylalanine or tryptophan, so it likely reflects a read error. The ends were cut back, 4 bases at V and 2 bases at J, with 12 bases in the middle. From germline, CDR1 is SGDLS and CDR2 YYNGEE. The CDR3 extends over 14 amino acids. The data stem from a study of metastatic and nonmetastatic thyroid tumors. Turning to the study itself: Repertoires were compared across blood and tumor or nodule tissue from malignant and benign thyroid patients.

TCRdb re-called clones from the PCR reads using MiXCR. This sample has tens of thousands of clones, with roughly 13% found just once. All patients reached thyroid surgery having received no treatment beforehand. Sequencing used blood. The rearrangement uses TRBV9 and TRBJ2-5, with a weak D call TRBD1 (6 bases). The receptor was isolated from a female donor with papillary thyroid cancer or a benign thyroid nodule (not recorded which). Some clones in this sample may be carry-over from other donors' samples. The DNA for the CDR3 is TGTGCCAGCAGCCCGAGAGGGGGTCAAGAGACCCAGTACTCC. Translation gives CASSPRGGQETQYS.